This T cell receptor (beta chain) was observed in a study of early T cells in non-severe SARS-CoV-2 infection (dated by TCRdb to the early 2020s). For the wider study: Because TCR sequencing relied on bulk RNA taken from unsorted whole blood, pairing of alpha and beta chains was not possible.

Overall study results and their limits: VDJdb matching was skewed toward anti-spike CD8 responses, so virus-specific expansions were likely underestimated and private and CD4 specificities were missed.

Libraries were built with 5' RACE. Sequencing was performed on a NextSeq 500. The TCR library protocol attached unique molecular identifiers to individual cDNA molecules to correct for sequencing error and PCR bias. Sequencing covered both TCR alpha and beta chains, and within each sample the abundances of alpha and beta sequences were tightly co-correlated. Under the source paper's analysis protocol: Decombinator V4 was used to annotate the V gene, J gene and CDR3 of the TCR sequences. TCRs were defined as expanded if a significant change between any two time points was detected under a Poisson model with p below 0.0001. TCR abundances were normalised to the total number of TCRs sequenced per sample and expressed as counts per million. MAIT TCRs were defined by TRAV1-2 paired with TRAJ12, TRAJ20 or TRAJ33, and iNKT TCRs by TRAV10 paired with TRAJ18. VDJdb, accessed 1 November 2021, was searched for CMV, EBV and SARS-CoV-2 annotated TCRs, excluding TCRs annotated for multiple antigens. The raw public data were reprocessed by TCRdb itself: fastp quality trimming at Q25, MiXCR clonotype calling, in-frame beta chains only. Each record represents a unique CDR3 protein, reported with the most common genes and DNA among its rows. TCRdb, not the original authors, processed these V and J calls. Here the sample has about 22,000 distinct CDR3 sequences; more than 3.5% occur a single time. Roughly 7.7% of the sample lies in the top ten.

The CDR3 has 16 amino acids, counting the end cysteine and phenylalanine. Only the CDR3 DNA is retained, 48 bases long and in frame from the first base. The germline V gene (reference sequence) provides CDR1 MNHEY and CDR2 SMNVEV. V is clipped by 5 bases and J by 4 bases, and the sequence between their germline boundaries is 15 bases long. Set within a cohort of healthcare workers in London, UK, this nested case-control study involved weekly PCR testing of nasopharyngeal swabs along with blood sampling. Between 23 and 31 March 2020, the week of the UK lockdown, healthcare workers were enrolled and then followed up weekly for as long as 16 weeks. This clonotype was observed at least ten times. Its cognate antigen has yet to be identified. Per-base quality was not reported, and no clone a single base away is much larger than it.

The chain is encoded by TRBV27 joined to TRBJ2-6; a tentative D call is TRBD1 (6 bases match). The TCR originated in an adult who was a healthcare worker with PCR-confirmed SARS-CoV-2 infection or an uninfected control (not recorded which). Sequenced sample: whole blood. The DNA sequence is as follows: TGTGCCAGCAGTCCCCGGTGGGGGCGCGGGGCCAACGTCCTGACTTTC. Translated, this is CASSPRWGRGANVLTF.